A single sample gave rise to the 32 T cell receptor beta chains below, sequenced in a study of blood T cell repertoires in COVID-19. Profiled with immunoSEQ multiplex PCR; TCRdb holds only in-frame clones, not every one. There are about 59,000 clones in the sample; around 73% occur only once, and roughly 13% lies in the top ten. Sequencing was done on a sample of peripheral blood. These receptors were obtained from a man of 80 years or more with acute or convalescent COVID-19.

The V gene is TRBV6-5, the J gene TRBJ1-2, with 8 bases aligning to TRBD1. This CDR3 comprises 15 residues. The V gene's germline CDR1 is MNHEY and CDR2 SVGAGI. Trimming removed 4 bases from V and 2 bases from J; junction bases left unmatched: 6. CDR3 sequence (DNA): TGTGCCAGCAGTTCCGGACAGGGCGGGAACTATGGCTACACCTTC. Encoded protein: CASSSGQGGNYGYTF.

This clone came up a few times. This same CDR3 is encoded by further DNA sequences in the sample. The rearrangement joins TRBV5-1 to TRBJ1-2, with a possible D match to TRBD1 (5 bases). CDR1 is SGHRS and CDR2 is YFSETQ in the germline V gene. This CDR3 region has 14 residues. V gave up 0 bases and J gave up 4 bases, with 10 bases separating them. DNA for the CDR3: TGCGCCAGCAGCTTGGCGGGGGATTCCTATGGCTACACCTTC. This translates into CASSLAGDSYGYTF.

The chain combines TRBV9 with TRBJ1-4, with D perhaps matching TRBD1 (5 bases). The V gene lost 0 bases and the J gene lost 4 bases, with 10 bases spanning the gap. The germline gives CDR1 SGDLS, CDR2 YYNGEE. The CDR3 has 15 amino acids. This CDR3 is CASSVGVGVNEKLFF. As DNA, the CDR3 is TGTGCCAGCAGCGTAGGGGTAGGGGTTAATGAAAAACTGTTTTTT.

This clone was seen a handful of times. The V gene is TRBV5-5, the J gene TRBJ1-1; TRBD1 matches 9 bases. Germline values: CDR1 SGHKS, CDR2 YYEKEE (reference sequence). The CDR3 has 17 amino acids. V was pared by 3 bases and J by 0 bases, with 9 bases of the junction left unmatched. CDR3 nucleotides: TGTGCCAGCAGCTCGCTAGGGACAGGGAAGATGAACACTGAAGCTTTCTTT. This gives the protein CASSSLGTGKMNTEAFF.

This clone was picked up a small number of times. The rearrangement links TRBV20-1 to TRBJ2-7, with a weak D call TRBD2 (5 bases). This CDR3 region has 13 residues. The germline CDR1 and CDR2 sequences are DFQATT and SNEGSKA (reference sequence). Trimming cost V 3 bases and J 4 bases, with 13 bases left between them. CDR3 nucleotide sequence: TGCAGTGCTAGTGCTAGTGGGAGATACGAGCAGTACTTC. It is translated as CSASASGRYEQYF.

V and J are TRBV7-3 and TRBJ2-3; D is possibly TRBD2 (6 bases). The length of the CDR3 is 14 residues. V was cut by 3 bases and J by 1 base, with 8 bases left in between. The germline V gene has CDR1 SGHTA and CDR2 FQGTGA. CDR3 nucleotides: TGTGCCAGCAGCTTCGGGAGACGCACAGATACGCAGTATTTT. Its protein is CASSFGRRTDTQYF.

V is TRBV5-1 and J is TRBJ1-2; D is unclear. V lost 3 bases, J lost 0 bases, and 9 bases lay in between. This CDR3 is built from 14 residues. The V gene's germline CDR1 is SGHRS and CDR2 YFSETQ. The CDR3 reads CASSWEAANYGYTF. The DNA of the CDR3 is TGCGCCAGCAGCTGGGAGGCAGCTAACTATGGCTACACCTTC.

The chain uses TRBV6-5 and TRBJ2-5; D possibly corresponds to TRBD2 (7 bases). The V end was cut by 10 bases, the J end by 0 bases, with 18 bases between. CDR3 length: 15 residues. The V gene's germline CDR1 is MNHEY and CDR2 SVGAGI. The CDR3 reads CATRGGVAYQETQYF. DNA for the CDR3: TGTGCCACAAGGGGGGGGGTCGCGTACCAAGAGACCCAGTACTTC.

V usage is TRBV28 and J usage is TRBJ2-2; TRBD1 matches 8 bases. Unmatched junction bases numbered 3, after V lost 7 bases and J lost 5 bases. The V gene's germline CDR1 is MDHEN and CDR2 SYDVKM. The CDR3 length is 13 residues. For the CDR3, the DNA is TGTGCCAGCATCACAGGGGGGACCGGGGAGCTGTTTTTT. Its protein is CASITGGTGELFF.

The table lists this clone with many counts. This chain links TRBV9 with TRBJ2-6, with D possibly TRBD2 on 5 matching bases. Deletions cut 5 bases from V and 0 bases from J, with 18 bases between. Looked up from germline, CDR1 is SGDLS and CDR2 is YYNGEE. The CDR3 extends over 18 amino acids. CDR3 protein: CASSDQRGIFSGANVLTF. DNA for the CDR3: TGTGCCAGCAGTGACCAGAGAGGGATTTTCTCTGGGGCCAACGTCCTGACTTTC.

A few counts support this clone. The chain uses TRBV18 and TRBJ1-2; tentatively, D is TRBD1 (6 bases). This CDR3 contains 14 residues. Germline V gene lookup returns CDR1 KGHSH and CDR2 LQKENI. V was shortened by 3 bases and J by 7 bases, with 15 bases between the two germline ends. CDR3 sequence (DNA): TGTGCCAGCTCACCCCTACAGGGAGAGGCTGGCTACACCTTC. Amino acids: CASSPLQGEAGYTF.

The chain links TRBV29-1 to TRBJ1-2; D is uncertain. V lost 6 bases and J lost 10, with 12 bases in between. The CDR3 length is 10 residues. Germline assignment: CDR1 SQVTM and CDR2 ANQGSEA. Here the CDR3 DNA reads TGCAGCGTGAGCCCGGGTCCCTACACCTTC. Translation gives CSVSPGPYTF.

The chain carries TRBV7-9 and TRBJ2-1, with a tentative D call TRBD2 (5 bases). Germline assignment: CDR1 SEHNR and CDR2 FQNEAQ (reference sequence). The CDR3 has 13 amino acids. The ends were cut back, 6 bases at V and 6 bases at J, with 12 bases in the middle. The CDR3 loop is CASSSGLANEQFF. In DNA, the CDR3 is TGTGCCAGCAGTTCCGGACTGGCCAATGAGCAGTTCTTC.

The chain combines TRBV5-6 with TRBJ2-1; TRBD1 matches 7 bases. Germline CDR1 and CDR2: SGHDT and YYEEEE. This CDR3 has 14 residues. After removal of 9 bases from V and 9 bases from J, the junction contained 15 bases not matched to a gene. The CDR3 bases are TGTGCCAACGCGTCGGACAGGCTTAGTGGTGAGCAGTTCTTC. Residues: CANASDRLSGEQFF.

The V call is TRBV6-5, the J call TRBJ1-4, with D possibly being TRBD1 (5 bases). The V gene's germline CDR1 is MNHEY and CDR2 SVGAGI. This CDR3 is 14 amino acids long. V shed 5 bases and J shed 3 bases, with 10 bases lying between them. Here the CDR3 DNA reads TGTGCCAGCAGTCGGAGGGACCCTAATGAAAAACTGTTTTTT. Encoded protein: CASSRRDPNEKLFF.

V is TRBV28 and J is TRBJ2-5; TRBD2 agrees at 14 bases. This CDR3 comprises 18 residues. With V trimmed by 5 bases and J by 5 bases, 13 bases remained unmatched. Germline CDR1 reads MDHEN; CDR2 reads SYDVKM. The CDR3 loop reads CASSPLGLAGGVGETQYF. CDR3 in DNA: TGTGCCAGCAGTCCCCTTGGACTAGCGGGGGGTGTTGGGGAGACCCAGTACTTC.

The CDR3 here is CASSPFQAGTDTQYF. In DNA, the CDR3 is TGTGCCAGCAGTCCCTTCCAGGCTGGCACAGATACGCAGTATTTT. The chain employs TRBV6-2 or TRBV6-3 and TRBJ2-3; no firm D call. Germline CDR1 and CDR2: MNHEY and SVGEGT. V lost 5 bases, J lost 1 base, and 13 bases lay in between. The CDR3 is 15 residues long.

The V and J genes are TRBV5-1 and TRBJ2-7; 8 bases match TRBD2. Trimming took 0 bases from V and 5 from J; bases not matched to a gene: 7. The CDR3 sequence is 15 residues long. CDR1 is SGHRS, CDR2 YFSETQ, per germline. CDR3 sequence: CASSLDGGGLNEQYF. CDR3 nucleotides: TGCGCCAGCAGCTTGGATGGCGGGGGGTTAAACGAGCAGTACTTC.

This rearrangement joins TRBV6-5 to TRBJ1-1, with D possibly being TRBD1 (5 bases). Trimming pared 2 bases from V and 1 base from J, leaving 11 bases between. The length of the CDR3 is 15 residues. Germline values: CDR1 MNHEY, CDR2 SVGAGI. The DNA for the CDR3 is TGTGCCAGCAGTTACAGGAACACAGGGAACACTGAAGCTTTCTTT. Protein sequence: CASSYRNTGNTEAFF.

The CDR3 is CASGRTSGRFEQFF. CDR3 in DNA: TGTGCCAGCGGACGGACTAGCGGGAGGTTTGAGCAGTTCTTC. This chain links TRBV7-9 with TRBJ2-1, with 14 bases that match TRBD2. The CDR3 totals 14 residues. The germline V gene encodes CDR1 SEHNR and CDR2 FQNEAQ (reference sequence). V shed 8 bases, J shed 9 bases, and the junction held 6 bases outside the gene matches.

This clone appeared a few times. The junction departs from the called germline gene at one end, perhaps through a read error. CDR3 loop: CATSRDFVSDEQYF. The DNA of the CDR3 is TGTGCCACCAGCAGAGATTTCGTCTCCGACGAGCAGTACTTC. The chain uses TRBV15 and TRBJ2-7; D remains unclear. Germline values: CDR1 LNHNV, CDR2 YYDKDF (reference sequence). CDR3 size: 14 residues.

The rearrangement joins TRBV5-1 to TRBJ1-2; 7 positions match TRBD1. In germline, CDR1 is SGHRS, CDR2 YFSETQ. The V gene end was trimmed by 0 bases and the J gene end by 2 bases; junction bases not matched to a gene: 16. The CDR3 covers 19 residues. The CDR3 DNA is TGCGCCAGCAGCTTGGGTTACGGGACAGCCTTTTCTCGGAACTATGGCTACACCTTC. Its protein is CASSLGYGTAFSRNYGYTF.

This clone was found many times. The rearrangement links TRBV5-1 to TRBJ2-7, with D hard to call. V gave up 1 base and J gave up 0 bases, with 11 bases separating them. This CDR3 region has 15 residues. Germline V gene lookup returns CDR1 SGHRS and CDR2 YFSETQ. The CDR3: CASSLKGRSSYEQYF. For the CDR3, the DNA is TGCGCCAGCAGCTTGAAAGGAAGGAGCTCCTACGAGCAGTACTTC. The variable domain in full, with the rest retrieved from reference TRBV5-1 and TRBJ2-7, is KAGVTQTPRYLIKTRGQQVTLSCSPISGHRSVSWYQQTPGQGLQFLFEYFSETQRNKGNFPGRFSGRQFSNSRSEMNVSTLELGDSALYLCASSLKGRSSYEQYFGPGTRLTVT.

The CDR3 coding sequence is TGTGCCACCAGCAGAGATCTTACCGGGGGAAACTATGGCTACACCTTC. This codes for CATSRDLTGGNYGYTF. The chain links TRBV15 to TRBJ1-2, with D possibly TRBD1 on 5 matching bases. The CDR3 has 16 residues. Germline CDR1 and CDR2: LNHNV and YYDKDF (reference sequence). Trimming stripped 0 bases from V and 2 bases from J, with 13 bases between.

The chain carries TRBV3-1 (or the pseudogene TRBV3-2) and TRBJ1-5; D gene uncertain. From germline, CDR1 is LGHDT and CDR2 YNNKEL (reference sequence). The germline V and J ends were trimmed by 4 bases and 1 base, with 8 bases remaining between them. The CDR3 runs to 14 residues. CDR3 sequence (DNA): TGTGCCAGCAGCCTCAGGATAAGCAATCAGCCCCAGCATTTT. Translation: CASSLRISNQPQHF.

The chain recombines TRBV18 with TRBJ1-1; no clear D gene. The CDR3 totals 14 residues. Germline V gives CDR1 KGHSH, CDR2 LQKENI. V was clipped by 2 bases and J by 1 base, with 8 bases between them. The CDR3 sequence: CASSPAGWNTEAFF. In DNA form, the CDR3 reads TGTGCCAGCTCACCAGCGGGTTGGAACACTGAAGCTTTCTTT.

The V call is TRBV18, the J call TRBJ1-2; the D gene is possibly TRBD1 (5 bases). The CDR3 has 13 residues. Per germline, CDR1 KGHSH and CDR2 LQKENI. Trimming stripped 0 bases from V and 6 bases from J, with 8 bases between. CDR3 protein: CASSPPSRDGYTF. CDR3 nucleotides: TGTGCCAGCTCACCACCGAGCAGGGATGGCTACACCTTC.

The chain links TRBV21-1 to TRBJ2-7; the DNA was not compared with TRBD2, the D call given in the table. TRBV21-1 is deemed a pseudogene. The CDR3 covers 16 residues. CDR3 region: CASSATCVLADYEQYF. The CDR3 bases are TGTGCCAGCAGCGCGACGTGTGTCCTAGCGGACTACGAGCAGTACTTC.

The chain is built from TRBV27 and TRBJ2-3; no clear D gene. V lost 6 bases, J lost 4 bases, and 8 bases lay in between. The CDR3 sequence is 12 residues long. Germline CDR1 is MNHEY and CDR2 is SMNVEV (reference sequence). Written as DNA, the CDR3 is TGTGCCAGCAGCCCCCCCTCAGATACGCAGTATTTT. Translated: CASSPPSDTQYF.

V is TRBV5-1 and J is TRBJ2-7; possibly TRBD1 for D (5 bases). This CDR3 region has 12 residues. V was trimmed by 0 bases and J by 4 bases, leaving 5 bases between them. The V gene's germline CDR1 is SGHRS and CDR2 YFSETQ. The CDR3, as DNA: TGCGCCAGCAGCTTGGACAGGTACGAGCAGTACTTC. Translated: CASSLDRYEQYF.

The sample holds a few counts of this clone. This chain uses TRBV7-9 with TRBJ1-4; 10 nucleotides match TRBD1. J was trimmed by 5 bases and V by 5 bases; bases with no gene match: 2. The CDR3 has 14 residues. The germline V gene encodes CDR1 SEHNR and CDR2 FQNEAQ (reference sequence). CDR3 in amino acids: CASSPGQGNEKLFF. The CDR3 coding sequence is TGTGCCAGCAGCCCGGGACAGGGGAATGAAAAACTGTTTTTT.

The V and J genes are TRBV3-1 (or the pseudogene TRBV3-2) and TRBJ1-5, with D uncertain. V dropped 1 base and J dropped 5 bases, with 12 bases sitting between them. Per germline, CDR1 LGHDT and CDR2 YNNKEL (reference sequence). The CDR3 totals 15 residues. CDR3 region: CASSQGEVVYQPQHF. CDR3 nucleotide sequence: TGTGCCAGCAGCCAAGGAGAGGTGGTTTATCAGCCCCAGCATTTT.